Sequencing of this T cell receptor (beta chain) was carried out in a study of blood T cell repertoires in COVID-19. Study in general: Spain, Italy and the United States supplied samples that represented acute and convalescent COVID-19.

The CDR3 covers 14 residues. V was clipped by 6 bases and J by 4 bases, with 14 bases between them. The V gene's germline CDR1 is ENHRY and CDR2 SYGVKD. Original handling: Reference gene primer amplification gave nucleated cell count estimates. The table came from immunoSEQ multiplex PCR; TCRdb's copy has only in-frame clones and leaves some out. From that table come the V and J calls and clone size; the DNA was used to work out D and trimming. The repertoire holds about 130,000 clones, with 65% to 90% as singletons. Sequenced material: PBMCs or T cells enriched from blood (not recorded which). This receptor was identified in a woman aged 45-65 years who had recovered from COVID-19. The gene calls are TRBV10-3 and TRBJ2-3; the D gene is possibly TRBD1 (5 bases). The CDR3 here is CAISAGNGADTQYF. CDR3 coding DNA: TGTGCCATCAGCGCAGGGAATGGTGCAGATACGCAGTATTTT.